These T cell receptor beta chains were read from a single sample in a study of control samples from healthy donors and cancer patients. Libraries were prepared by immunoSEQ multiplex PCR; TCRdb keeps only in-frame clonotypes and omits some of them. The sample has 150,000 to 200,000 clones, around nine tenths seen once; the top ten hold just over 1.4%. The sequenced sample was blood. All receptors come from a man aged 30 to 45 in good health. Both conserved end residues are trimmed from each CDR3. Fields, in order: J gene, V gene, CDR3 protein.

TRBJ1-2	TRBV30	AWRGVSGRFYGYT
TRBJ1-5	TRBV5-6	ASSLRQGGGGNQPQH
TRBJ2-5	TRBV7-2	ASSSVTGARGTQY
TRBJ2-7	TRBV4-1	ASSQGGSAPYEQY
TRBJ2-7	TRBV4-1	ASSHGQGNYEQY
TRBJ2-3	TRBV7-8	ASSLASGTDTQY
TRBJ1-4	TRBV5-1	ASSAGPANEKLF
TRBJ2-7	TRBV7-2	ASRRRAGGPKEQY
TRBJ1-3	TRBV5-1	ASSPQGHAGNTIY
TRBJ2-2	TRBV5-6	ASSFRGGTGELF
TRBJ1-4	TRBV7-3	ASSGGPNEKLF
TRBJ2-3	TRBV29-1	SVWTGGSTQY
TRBJ2-7	TRBV12-3/TRBV12-4	ASSFKDEQY
TRBJ2-5	TRBV24-1	ATSVGQGFRETQY
TRBJ2-1	TRBV10-2	ATALDNEQF
TRBJ2-7	TRBV27	ASSLVGRAYEQY
TRBJ2-7	TRBV4-3	ASSQDISSGGSYEQY
TRBJ1-5	TRBV6-5	ASWGGRNQPQH
TRBJ1-2	TRBV11-2	ASSLGGGVYGYT
TRBJ2-1	TRBV3-1/TRBV3-2	ASSQDRYEQF
TRBJ2-3	TRBV7-2	ASSLGGGGTDTQY
TRBJ1-2	TRBV4-1	ASSQDPERGGKCNYGYT
TRBJ2-6	TRBV28	ASSPQGTPSGANVLT
TRBJ1-1	TRBV5-1	ASSFFGGANTEAF
TRBJ2-3	TRBV5-1	ASSPDGVTAGGRRTDTQY
TRBJ2-3	TRBV30	AWSDWGLADPDTQY
TRBJ1-5	TRBV28	ASSLSGGGNQPQH